These 25 T cell receptor beta chains were all obtained from the same sample, sequenced in a study of T cell repertoires in cytomegalovirus infection. TCRdb re-called the reads with MiXCR, one entry per CDR3 protein. The sample carries some 270,000 distinct CDR3 sequences, roughly 21% recorded once. These receptors have no known antigen. The sample in question was cultured PBMCs, obtained from culture after CMV antigen stimulation. All receptors derive from a human donor in good health (CMV status not recorded). Some clones in this sample may be carry-over from other donors' samples.

CDR3 amino acids: CASSLGFGGRVTEAFF. CDR3 DNA sequence: TGTGCCAGCAGCTTGGGTTTCGGGGGGCGCGTTACTGAAGCTTTCTTT. J is TRBJ1-1 and V is TRBV5-6; D perhaps matches TRBD1 (6 bases). From germline, CDR1 is SGHDT and CDR2 YYEEEE. Trimming left V 0 bases short and J 5 bases short, with 17 bases between. CDR3 length: 16 residues.

The chain recombines TRBV28 with TRBJ1-4; 9 nucleotides agree with TRBD1. The CDR3 has 13 residues. Trimming removed 10 bases from V and 7 bases from J; junction bases left unmatched: 7. CDR1 is MDHEN, CDR2 SYDVKM, per germline. The CDR3 reads CATQQGAFEKLFF. The CDR3 DNA follows: TGTGCCACCCAACAGGGGGCTTTTGAAAAACTGTTTTTT.

There are many counts of this clonotype. The gene calls are TRBV7-2 and TRBJ2-1; D unresolved. Trimming took 7 bases from V and 5 from J, leaving 12 bases between them. The CDR3 extends over 13 amino acids. Germline values: CDR1 SGHTA, CDR2 FQGNSA. As DNA, the CDR3 is TGTGCCAGCACGAACTATAGAGACAATGAGCAGTTCTTC. Protein sequence: CASTNYRDNEQFF.

This clonotype was recorded a few times. CDR3 in amino acids: CATSSGYNGYTF. CDR3 coding DNA: TGTGCCACCAGCAGTGGCTATAACGGCTACACCTTC. This chain links TRBV15 with TRBJ1-2, with no clear D. CDR1 and CDR2 (germline): LNHNV, YYDKDF (reference sequence). The V end lost 3 bases, the J end lost 8 bases, and 10 bases lay between the germline ends. The CDR3 totals 12 residues. The full variable domain, its missing parts supplied by reference TRBV15 and TRBJ1-2, is DAMVIQNPRYQVTQFGKPVTLSCSQTLNHNVMYWYQQKSSQAPKLLFHYYDKDFNNEADTPDNFQSRRPNTSFCFLDIRSPGLGDTAMYLCATSSGYNGYTFGSGTRLTVV.

The CDR3 DNA is TGTGCCAGCAGCGTACCCTCGGGACTCGGAGCTAACTATGGCTACACCTTC. Translating gives CASSVPSGLGANYGYTF. The chain carries TRBV9 and TRBJ1-2; tentatively, D is TRBD1 (5 bases). V was cut by 1 base and J by 0 bases, with 16 bases left in between. The CDR3 has 17 amino acids. Per the germline V gene, CDR1 is SGDLS and CDR2 is YYNGEE.

This chain uses TRBV19 with TRBJ1-2; D unclear. Germline V gene sequence: CDR1 LNHDA, CDR2 SQIVND (reference sequence). The ends were cut back, 9 bases at V and 2 bases at J, with 13 bases in the middle. This CDR3 region has 13 residues. The CDR3 sequence: CASGTGQNYGYTF. CDR3 nucleotides: TGTGCCAGCGGAACCGGGCAGAACTATGGCTACACCTTC.

The V and J genes are TRBV4-3 and TRBJ2-1, with D perhaps matching TRBD1 or TRBD2 (6 bases each). The length of the CDR3 is 16 residues. V lost 0 bases and J lost 3, with 12 bases in between. Germline V gene sequence: CDR1 LGHNA, CDR2 YSLEER. Written as DNA, the CDR3 is TGCGCCAGCAGCCAAGACGGAGGGGGGTACTACAATGAGCAGTTCTTC. Residues: CASSQDGGGYYNEQFF.

This chain connects TRBV25-1 to TRBJ1-2, with D possibly TRBD1 on 6 matching bases. CDR1 is MGHDK and CDR2 is SYGVNS in the germline V gene. The CDR3 is made up of 15 amino acids. V lost 4 bases and J lost 0, with 12 bases in between. CDR3 amino acids: CASSANRATNYGYTF. CDR3 in DNA: TGTGCCAGCAGTGCCAACAGGGCTACTAACTATGGCTACACCTTC.

This clonotype came up a few times. The rearrangement uses TRBV4-3 and TRBJ2-5; TRBD2 is a possible D gene (6 bases). This CDR3 has 18 residues. Trimming removed 1 base at V and 2 bases at J, with 20 bases between. From germline, CDR1 is LGHNA and CDR2 YSLEER. The CDR3 reads CASSQAPTGDLRQETQYF. CDR3 nucleotide sequence: TGCGCCAGCAGCCAAGCTCCCACGGGGGATTTAAGGCAAGAGACCCAGTACTTC.

The table lists this clonotype with a few counts. The chain has TRBV18 and TRBJ2-7, with unresolved D. Trimming shortened V by 4 bases and J by 0 bases, and 16 bases separated the two germline ends. Germline CDR1 KGHSH, CDR2 LQKENI. This CDR3 has 16 amino acids. CDR3 sequence reads: CASSLPGWAPSYEQYF. In nucleotides, the CDR3 is TGTGCCAGCTCACTCCCCGGCTGGGCTCCCTCCTACGAGCAGTACTTC.

J is TRBJ1-5 and V is TRBV4-1; possibly TRBD1 for D (5 bases). V was cut by 0 bases and J by 7 bases, with 10 bases left in between. Germline lookup yields CDR1 MGHRA and CDR2 YSYEKL. This CDR3 has 14 amino acids. CDR3 nucleotide sequence: TGCGCCAGCAGCCAAGACAGGGTAGACCAGCCCCAGCATTTT. This encodes CASSQDRVDQPQHF.

There are a few counts of this clonotype. The chain uses TRBV6-2 or TRBV6-3 and TRBJ2-1, with D uncertain. V lost 8 bases to trimming and J lost 1 base, with 12 bases between them. The CDR3 loop spans 14 amino acids. Germline V gives CDR1 MNHEY, CDR2 SVGEGT. The CDR3 loop is CASRPRRSYNEQFF. CDR3 sequence (DNA): TGTGCCAGCCGTCCCCGTAGGTCCTACAATGAGCAGTTCTTC.

At least ten counts were recorded for this clonotype. The chain uses TRBV20-1 and TRBJ2-7, with 9 bases fitting TRBD1. V lost 6 bases and J lost 6; bases outside the gene matches: 15. The CDR3 is made up of 15 amino acids. The germline CDR1 and CDR2 sequences are DFQATT and SNEGSKA (reference sequence). The CDR3 reads CSAGEGQGYAPEQYF. The DNA of the CDR3 is TGCAGTGCGGGGGAGGGACAGGGTTATGCCCCCGAGCAGTACTTC.

This clonotype was seen a few times. The gene calls are TRBV19 and TRBJ1-3; D gene ambiguous. Trimming removed 6 bases from V and 9 bases from J, with 18 bases in between. Looked up from germline, CDR1 is LNHDA and CDR2 is SQIVND (reference sequence). The length of the CDR3 is 14 residues. The CDR3 here is CASRTDERRSTIYF. DNA for the CDR3: TGTGCCAGTAGGACCGACGAGCGAAGGAGCACCATATATTTT. The whole variable domain, remainder taken from reference TRBV19 and TRBJ1-3, is DGGITQSPKYLFRKEGQNVTLSCEQNLNHDAMYWYRQDPGQGLRLIYYSQIVNDFQKGDIAEGYSVSREKKESFPLTVTSAQKNPTAFYLCASRTDERRSTIYFGEGSWLTVV.

There are many counts of this clonotype. This chain joins TRBV7-2 and TRBJ2-1; 10 positions match TRBD2. CDR3 length equals 17 residues. CDR1 and CDR2 from the germline V gene are SGHTA and FQGNSA. V was pared by 4 bases and J by 4 bases, with 10 bases of the junction left unmatched. CDR3 residues: CASSSPSGSQRYNEQFF. The CDR3 DNA sequence: TGTGCCAGCAGCTCGCCTAGCGGGAGCCAGAGATACAATGAGCAGTTCTTC. The whole variable domain, remainder taken from reference TRBV7-2 and TRBJ2-1, is GAGVSQSPSNKVTEKGKDVELRCDPISGHTALYWYRQSLGQGLEFLIYFQGNSAPDKSGLPSDRFSAERTGGSVSTLTIQRTQQEDSAVYLCASSSPSGSQRYNEQFFGPGTRLTVL.

This clonotype was detected many times. The rearrangement links TRBV7-9 to TRBJ1-1; D might be TRBD1 (6 bases). The CDR3 totals 10 residues. The germline gives CDR1 SEHNR, CDR2 FQNEAQ (reference sequence). Deletions cut 11 bases from V and 5 bases from J, with 9 bases between. The CDR3 nucleotides are TGTGCCGAAAGGGGGACTGAAGCTTTCTTT. As protein: CAERGTEAFF.

This clonotype showed up many times. As DNA, the CDR3 is TGTGCCAGTAGCCCCCGGGACGGGGCGGGCACAGATACGCAGTATTTT. As protein: CASSPRDGAGTDTQYF. The J gene is TRBJ2-3, the V gene TRBV19, with D perhaps matching TRBD1 or TRBD2 (5 bases each). The CDR3 runs to 16 residues. Germline V gene sequence: CDR1 LNHDA, CDR2 SQIVND (reference sequence). Trimming left V 6 bases short and J 1 base short, with 17 bases between. Based on the CDR3 plus reference TRBV19 and TRBJ2-3, the full variable domain is DGGITQSPKYLFRKEGQNVTLSCEQNLNHDAMYWYRQDPGQGLRLIYYSQIVNDFQKGDIAEGYSVSREKKESFPLTVTSAQKNPTAFYLCASSPRDGAGTDTQYFGPGTRLTVL.

J is TRBJ1-4 and V is TRBV12-3 or TRBV12-4; 7 nucleotides line up with TRBD1. J lost 7 bases, V lost 6 bases, and 11 bases had no gene match. The CDR3 runs 15 residues. The CDR3 coding sequence is TGTGCCAGCAGCCTTGAGAGGGGGCGAGGTGAAAAACTGTTTTTT. It yields the protein CASSLERGRGEKLFF.

This clonotype was found a few times. V usage is TRBV19 and J usage is TRBJ1-1; 7 nucleotides match TRBD1. The CDR3 is 14 amino acids. V lost 9 bases, J lost 11 bases, and 18 bases stayed unmatched. Germline loops: CDR1 LNHDA, CDR2 SQIVND (reference sequence). As DNA, the CDR3 is TGTGCCAGCACCCTCGCCCTCCAGGGGGTAGGGGCTTTCTTT. It encodes CASTLALQGVGAFF.

The V gene is TRBV29-1, the J gene TRBJ2-2, with TRBD2 as a possible D gene (6 bases). The V end was cut by 7 bases, the J end by 1 base, with 10 bases between. The CDR3 loop spans 13 amino acids. CDR1 is SQVTM, CDR2 ANQGSEA, per germline. CDR3 protein: CSAGGGNTGELFF. CDR3 nucleotides: TGCAGCGCTGGGGGAGGGAACACCGGGGAGCTGTTTTTT.

The V call is TRBV6-1, the J call TRBJ2-5; 9 bases align to TRBD1. CDR3 length equals 16 residues. Unmatched junction bases numbered 8, after V lost 5 bases and J lost 1 base. Germline V gene data show CDR1 as MNHNS and CDR2 as SASEGT. The CDR3 reads CASSSRDRVFQETQYF. CDR3 DNA sequence: TGTGCCAGCAGTTCCCGGGACAGGGTCTTCCAAGAGACCCAGTACTTC.

This clonotype was detected many times. V and J are TRBV7-2 and TRBJ2-5; the match to TRBD2 covers 12 bases. V was clipped by 5 bases and J by 4 bases; unmatched bases: 2. The CDR3 runs 14 residues. CDR1 is SGHTA and CDR2 is FQGNSA in the germline V gene. CDR3 sequence: CASSPGLAGETQYF. DNA for the CDR3: TGTGCCAGCAGCCCGGGACTAGCGGGAGAGACCCAGTACTTC.

The V gene is TRBV18, the J gene TRBJ2-7; D remains unclear. The CDR3 extends over 17 amino acids. Germline V CDR1 and CDR2: KGHSH, LQKENI. Deletions cut 2 bases from V and 7 bases from J, with 24 bases between. CDR3 nucleotide sequence: TGTGCCAGCTCACCAAGTTCCCCACCCCAGAACCTACGGGAGCAGTACTTC. It translates to CASSPSSPPQNLREQYF.

The rearrangement uses TRBV20-1 and TRBJ1-2; D remains ambiguous. V lost 0 bases, J lost 8 bases, and 10 bases lay in between. This CDR3 is built from 12 residues. Germline CDR1 is DFQATT and CDR2 is SNEGSKA (reference sequence). The CDR3, as DNA: TGCAGTGCTAGAGATCAAGGAGGGGGCTACACCTTC. It is translated as CSARDQGGGYTF.

This clonotype was seen more than once but under ten times. The chain carries TRBV15 and TRBJ2-1; unclear D gene. CDR3 length equals 14 residues. Germline loops: CDR1 LNHNV, CDR2 YYDKDF (reference sequence). V gave up 0 bases and J gave up 3 bases, with 6 bases separating them. As DNA, the CDR3 is TGTGCCACCAGCAGAGATCGGCACTACAATGAGCAGTTCTTC. Amino acids: CATSRDRHYNEQFF.